This TCR beta chain stems from a study of shared T cell receptors in the human thymus. The J segment lost 0 bases and the V segment lost 0 bases, leaving 9 bases of the junction unmatched. The CDR3 sequence is 18 residues long. The germline CDR1 and CDR2 sequences are LGHNA and YSLEER. Measured with immunoSEQ multiplex PCR; TCRdb has only the in-frame clones, and not every one. The data show 450,000 to 650,000 clones, around 78% seen once. These data were also filed under a second study, of human thymus T cells. This second report adds: Each of the donors was a healthy Finnish infant who was undergoing open corrective cardiac surgery for congenital heart defects. Gene usage for V and J segments appeared biased in thymic and blood repertoires.

The sample was thymocytes. This chain joins TRBV4-3 and TRBJ2-7, with 9 nucleotides matching TRBD2. The TCR sequence derives from a boy in the first two years of life with a congenital heart defect. CDR3 amino acids: CASSQDRPGTSRSYEQYF. In DNA, the CDR3 is TGCGCCAGCAGCCAAGATCGTCCAGGGACTAGCCGCTCCTACGAGCAGTACTTC.